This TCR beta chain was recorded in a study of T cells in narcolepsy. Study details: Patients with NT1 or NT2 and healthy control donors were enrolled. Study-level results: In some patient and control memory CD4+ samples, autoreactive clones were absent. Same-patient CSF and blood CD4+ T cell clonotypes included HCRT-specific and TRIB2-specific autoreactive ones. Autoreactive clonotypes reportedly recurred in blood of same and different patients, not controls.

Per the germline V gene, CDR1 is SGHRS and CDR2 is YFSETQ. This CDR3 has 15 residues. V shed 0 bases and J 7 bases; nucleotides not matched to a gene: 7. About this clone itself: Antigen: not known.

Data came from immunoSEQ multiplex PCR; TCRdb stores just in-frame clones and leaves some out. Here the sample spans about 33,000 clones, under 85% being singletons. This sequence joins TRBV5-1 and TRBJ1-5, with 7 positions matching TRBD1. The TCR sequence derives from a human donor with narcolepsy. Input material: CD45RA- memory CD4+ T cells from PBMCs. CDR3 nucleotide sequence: TGCGCCAGCAGCTTGGAGCCGACAGGGAACCAGCCCCAGCATTTT. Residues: CASSLEPTGNQPQHF.